This TCR beta chain came from a study of radiotherapy plus CTLA-4 blockade in lung cancer. Some clones are missing from TCRdb's copy, which holds only in-frame ones; the method was immunoSEQ multiplex PCR. The table shows around 90,000 clones, with about four fifths occurring only once. The CDR3 spans 13 residues. The germline CDR1 and CDR2 sequences are MNHEY and SMNVEV (reference sequence). V was cut by 2 bases and J by 7 bases, with 11 bases left in between. The rearrangement links TRBV27 to TRBJ1-1; no firm D call. The receptor's source is a human donor with non-small cell lung cancer who had stable disease on radiotherapy plus ipilimumab. The sequences come from peripheral blood, collected from a patient treated with radiotherapy plus ipilimumab. In DNA form, the CDR3 reads TGTGCCAGCAGTTTAGTCGGGGAAAATGAAGCTTTCTTT. This gives the protein CASSLVGENEAFF.